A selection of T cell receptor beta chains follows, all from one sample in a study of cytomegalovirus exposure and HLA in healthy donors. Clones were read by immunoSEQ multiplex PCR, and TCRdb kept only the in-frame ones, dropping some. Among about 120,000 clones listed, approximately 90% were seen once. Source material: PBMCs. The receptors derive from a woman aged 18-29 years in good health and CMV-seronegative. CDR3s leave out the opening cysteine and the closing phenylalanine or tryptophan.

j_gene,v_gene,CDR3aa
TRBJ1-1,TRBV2,ASRPRQGANTEAF
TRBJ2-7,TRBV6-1,ASSVDWQFFYEQY
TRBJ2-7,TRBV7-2,ASSVDGRRREQY
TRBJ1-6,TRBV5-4,ASSLEGQGVPNSPLH
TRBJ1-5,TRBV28,ASSPLGQGSQPQH
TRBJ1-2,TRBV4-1,ASSQGTANYGYT
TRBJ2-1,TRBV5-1,ASSLFPGTSSYNEQF
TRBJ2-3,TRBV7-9,ASSRAGASTDTQY
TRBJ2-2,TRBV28,ASTYDITGELF
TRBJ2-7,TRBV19,ASSPHSYYEQY
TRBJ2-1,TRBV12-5,ASVPDRGRNEQF
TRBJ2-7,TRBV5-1,ASSEEGDRGLNYEQY
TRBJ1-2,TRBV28,ASRSGGAVNYGYT
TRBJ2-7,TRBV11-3,ASNLEPNPRGRINEQY
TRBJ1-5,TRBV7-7,ASSSFSGETHSNQPQH
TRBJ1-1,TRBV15,ATSSPSNTEAF
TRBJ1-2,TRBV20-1,SARSVVGYT
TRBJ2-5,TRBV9,ASSTPSGGLRETQY
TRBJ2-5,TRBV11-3,ASSQDTYQETQY
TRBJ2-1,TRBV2,ASSRGGGNGDEQF
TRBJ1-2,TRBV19,ASSMTGPSGYT
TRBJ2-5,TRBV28,ASSPQTGDVETQY
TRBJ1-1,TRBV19,ASSRQQGWAEAF
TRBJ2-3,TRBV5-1,ASRSNEAPDTQY
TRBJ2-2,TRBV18,ASRTSGGLGTGELF
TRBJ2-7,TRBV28,ASSLWLTGLEFREQY
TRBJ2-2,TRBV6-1,ATTPEGDTGELF
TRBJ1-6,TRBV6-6,ASSRLGQENYSPLH
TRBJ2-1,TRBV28,ASSFQRWVNVDEQF
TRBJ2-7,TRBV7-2,ASGTGTGGGEQY
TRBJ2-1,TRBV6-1,ASRGGAWSGNEQF
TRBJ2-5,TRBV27,ASSIAGTSSTETQY
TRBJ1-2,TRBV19,ASTLGQGIEHGYT
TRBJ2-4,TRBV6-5,ASRPTGATKNIQY
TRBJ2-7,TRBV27,ASSFGGQGLGYEQY
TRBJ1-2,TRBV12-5,ASGLVLERAVSPKAMGYT
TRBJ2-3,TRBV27,ASSLTRLAGAADTQY
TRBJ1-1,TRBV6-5,ASRVDRANTEAF
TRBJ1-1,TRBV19,ASSMAGGRAF
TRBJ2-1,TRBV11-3,ASSLGEREQF
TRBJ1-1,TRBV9,ASSPTGAPNTEAF